This T cell receptor beta chain was found in a study of identical twins. TCRdb re-called the 5' RACE reads through MiXCR, storing one row per CDR3 protein. The sample has some 900,000 distinct CDR3 sequences, about 12% seen once. Trimming pared 4 bases from V and 4 bases from J, leaving 20 bases between. Germline CDR1 and CDR2: SGHRS and YFSETQ. The CDR3 length is 16 residues. Everyone who gave samples was a healthy Caucasian. This clonotype was seen many times. No antigen is known for it. Findings and limits, study-wide: Twins showed weaker excess sharing in their beta out-of-frame sequences. Analyses based on zero insertions could be partly confounded by invariant MAIT and iNKT cells.

These data were also filed under a second study, of yellow fever vaccine responses in identical twins. From that report: As reported, the vaccine T cell response of twins seemed partly convergent and partly personalized.

Sequencing was done on a sample of PBMCs. The sequence was collected from a woman aged 18-30 years in good health. The chain employs TRBV5-1 and TRBJ1-1, with D perhaps TRBD1 (6 bases). The CDR3 DNA follows: TGCGCCAGCAGCATTAATACAGGGAAGTCGGTCACTGAAGCTTTCTTT. Its protein is CASSINTGKSVTEAFF.